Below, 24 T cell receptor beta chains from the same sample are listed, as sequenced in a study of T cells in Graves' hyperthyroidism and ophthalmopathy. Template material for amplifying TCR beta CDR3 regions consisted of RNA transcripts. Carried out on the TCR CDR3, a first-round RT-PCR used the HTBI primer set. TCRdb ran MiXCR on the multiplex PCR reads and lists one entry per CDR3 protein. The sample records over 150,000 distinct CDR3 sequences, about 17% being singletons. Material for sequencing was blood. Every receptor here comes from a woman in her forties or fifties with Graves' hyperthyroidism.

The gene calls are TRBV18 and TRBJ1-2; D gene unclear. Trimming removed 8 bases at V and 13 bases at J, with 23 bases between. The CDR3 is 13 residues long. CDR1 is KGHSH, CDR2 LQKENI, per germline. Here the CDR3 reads CASVGTLDGEGTF. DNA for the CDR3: TGTGCCAGCGTAGGCACCTTAGACGGCGAAGGCACCTTC.

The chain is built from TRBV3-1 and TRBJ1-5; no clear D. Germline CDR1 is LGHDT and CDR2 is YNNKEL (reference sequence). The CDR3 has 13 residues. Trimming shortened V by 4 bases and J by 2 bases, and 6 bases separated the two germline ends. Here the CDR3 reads CASSPPGNQPQHF. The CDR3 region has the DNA TGTGCCAGCAGCCCCCCTGGCAATCAGCCCCAGCATTTT.

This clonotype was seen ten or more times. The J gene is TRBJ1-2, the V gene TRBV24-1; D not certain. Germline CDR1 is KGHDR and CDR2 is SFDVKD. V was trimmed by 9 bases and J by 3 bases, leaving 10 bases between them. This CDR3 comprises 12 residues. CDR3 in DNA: TGTGCCACCGCAGATACGGACTATGGCTACACCTTC. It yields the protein CATADTDYGYTF.

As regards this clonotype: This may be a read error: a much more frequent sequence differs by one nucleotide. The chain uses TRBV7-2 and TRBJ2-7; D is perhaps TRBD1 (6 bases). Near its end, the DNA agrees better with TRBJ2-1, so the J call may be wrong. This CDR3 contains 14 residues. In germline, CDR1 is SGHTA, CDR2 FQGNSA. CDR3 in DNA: TGTGCCAGCAGCCAAAACCAGGGGCCTTACGAGCAGTTCTTC. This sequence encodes CASSQNQGPYEQFF.

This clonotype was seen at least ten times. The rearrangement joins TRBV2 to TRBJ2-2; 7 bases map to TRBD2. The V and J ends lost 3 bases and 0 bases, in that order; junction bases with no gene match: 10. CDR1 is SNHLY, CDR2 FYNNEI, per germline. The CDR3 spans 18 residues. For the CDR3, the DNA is TGTGCCAGCAGTGACCCCCCGGGGGGAGGGCCGAACACCGGGGAGCTGTTTTTT. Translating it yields CASSDPPGGGPNTGELFF. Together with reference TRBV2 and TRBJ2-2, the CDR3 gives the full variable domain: EPEVTQTPSHQVTQMGQEVILRCVPISNHLYFYWYRQILGQKVEFLVSFYNNEISEKSEIFDDQFSVERPDGSNFTLKIRSTKLEDSAMYFCASSDPPGGGPNTGELFFGEGSRLTVL.

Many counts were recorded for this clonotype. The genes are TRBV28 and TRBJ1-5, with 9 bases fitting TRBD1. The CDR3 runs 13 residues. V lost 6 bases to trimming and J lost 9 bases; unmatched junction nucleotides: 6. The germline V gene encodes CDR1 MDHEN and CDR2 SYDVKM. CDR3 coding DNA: TGTGCCAGCAGGGACAGGGGCGTCGGGCCCCAGCATTTT. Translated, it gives CASRDRGVGPQHF.

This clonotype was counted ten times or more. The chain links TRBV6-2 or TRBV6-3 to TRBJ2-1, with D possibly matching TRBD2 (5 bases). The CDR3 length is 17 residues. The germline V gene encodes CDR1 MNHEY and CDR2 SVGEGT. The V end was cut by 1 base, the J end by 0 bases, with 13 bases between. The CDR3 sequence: CASSYYRPEASYNEQFF. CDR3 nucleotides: TGTGCCAGCAGTTACTACCGACCGGAGGCCTCCTACAATGAGCAGTTCTTC.

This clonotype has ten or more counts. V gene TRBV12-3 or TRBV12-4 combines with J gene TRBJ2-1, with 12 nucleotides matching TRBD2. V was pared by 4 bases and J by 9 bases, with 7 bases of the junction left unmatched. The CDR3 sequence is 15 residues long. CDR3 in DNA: TGTGCCAGCAGTTCCCGACTAGCGGGAGTGGGTGAGCAGTTCTTC. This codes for CASSSRLAGVGEQFF.

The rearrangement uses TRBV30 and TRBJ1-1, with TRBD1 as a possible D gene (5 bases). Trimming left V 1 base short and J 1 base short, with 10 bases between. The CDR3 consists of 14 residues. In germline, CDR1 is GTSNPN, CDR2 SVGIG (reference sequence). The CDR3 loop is CAWSARQRNTEAFF. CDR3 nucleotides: TGTGCCTGGAGTGCCCGACAGCGGAACACTGAAGCTTTCTTT.

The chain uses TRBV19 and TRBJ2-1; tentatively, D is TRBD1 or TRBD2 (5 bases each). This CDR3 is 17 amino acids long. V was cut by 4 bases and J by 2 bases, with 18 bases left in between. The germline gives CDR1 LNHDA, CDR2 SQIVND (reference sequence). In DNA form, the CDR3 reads TGTGCCAGTAGTAAAGGGACCTTAGTGGGGACCTACAATGAGCAGTTCTTC. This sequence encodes CASSKGTLVGTYNEQFF.

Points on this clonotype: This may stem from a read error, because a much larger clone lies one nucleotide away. CDR3 in DNA: TGTGCCAGCTCACCACCTAACGGACAAGAGGCCCAGTACTTC. Translated, it gives CASSPPNGQEAQYF. The chain has TRBV18 and TRBJ2-5; D might be TRBD1 (5 bases). Germline V lookup: CDR1 KGHSH, CDR2 LQKENI. This CDR3 region has 14 residues.

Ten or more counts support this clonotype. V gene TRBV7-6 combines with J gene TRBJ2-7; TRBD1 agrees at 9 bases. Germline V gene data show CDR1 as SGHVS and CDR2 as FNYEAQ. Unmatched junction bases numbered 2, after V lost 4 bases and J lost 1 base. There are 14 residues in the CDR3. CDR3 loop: CASSWTGESYEQYF. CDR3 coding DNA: TGTGCCAGCAGCTGGACAGGGGAGTCCTACGAGCAGTACTTC.

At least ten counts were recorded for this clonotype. Here the CDR3 DNA reads TGTGCCAGCACTCCGACTGGGAGTAATGAAAAACTGTTTTTT. Translating gives CASTPTGSNEKLFF. The V call is TRBV2, the J call TRBJ1-4, with D hard to call. The germline gives CDR1 SNHLY, CDR2 FYNNEI. This CDR3 comprises 14 residues. V gave up 7 bases and J gave up 4 bases, with 13 bases separating them.

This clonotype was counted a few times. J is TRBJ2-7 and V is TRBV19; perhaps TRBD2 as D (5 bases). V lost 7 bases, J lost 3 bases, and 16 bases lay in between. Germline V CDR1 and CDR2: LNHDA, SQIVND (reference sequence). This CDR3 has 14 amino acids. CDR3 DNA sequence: TGTGCCAGTAAGAAGCGAGGGAACGACTACGAGCAGTACTTC. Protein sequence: CASKKRGNDYEQYF.

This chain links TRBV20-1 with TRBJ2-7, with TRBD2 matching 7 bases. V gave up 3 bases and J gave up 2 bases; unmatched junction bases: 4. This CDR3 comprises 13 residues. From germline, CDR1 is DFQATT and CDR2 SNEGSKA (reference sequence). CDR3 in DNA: TGCAGTGCTAGTGGCGGGAGTACCTACGAGCAGTACTTC. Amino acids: CSASGGSTYEQYF.

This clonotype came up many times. The CDR3 here is CAWSVAGANTEAFF. The CDR3 DNA reads TGTGCCTGGAGTGTAGCTGGGGCGAACACTGAAGCTTTCTTT. V gene TRBV30 combines with J gene TRBJ1-1; D is possibly TRBD1 (5 bases). This CDR3 spans 14 amino acids. Germline lookup yields CDR1 GTSNPN and CDR2 SVGIG (reference sequence). The V gene lost 0 bases and the J gene lost 1 base, with 9 bases spanning the gap.

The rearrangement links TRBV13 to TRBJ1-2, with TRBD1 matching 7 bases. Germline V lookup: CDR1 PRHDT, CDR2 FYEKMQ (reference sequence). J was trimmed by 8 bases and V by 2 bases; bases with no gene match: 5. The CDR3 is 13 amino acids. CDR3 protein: CASSLQGEDGYTF. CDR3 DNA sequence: TGTGCCAGCAGCTTACAGGGGGAGGACGGCTACACCTTC.

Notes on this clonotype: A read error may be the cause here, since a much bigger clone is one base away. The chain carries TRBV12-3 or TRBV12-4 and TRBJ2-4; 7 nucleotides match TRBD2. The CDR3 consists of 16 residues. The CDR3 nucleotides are TGTGCCAGCAGTTTTGGACGCCGGGAGGTCAAAAACGTTCAGTACTTC. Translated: CASSFGRREVKNVQYF.

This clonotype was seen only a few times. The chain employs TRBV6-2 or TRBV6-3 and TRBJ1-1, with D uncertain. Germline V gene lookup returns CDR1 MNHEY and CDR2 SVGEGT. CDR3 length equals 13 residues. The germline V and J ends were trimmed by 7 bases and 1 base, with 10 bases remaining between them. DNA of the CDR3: TGTGCCAGCACCGGCGGATGGAACACTGAAGCTTTCTTT. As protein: CASTGGWNTEAFF.

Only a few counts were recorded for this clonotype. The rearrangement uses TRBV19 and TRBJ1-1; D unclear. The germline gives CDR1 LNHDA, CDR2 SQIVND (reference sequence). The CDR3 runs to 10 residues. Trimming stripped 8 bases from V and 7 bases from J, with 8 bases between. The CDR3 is CASGENEAFF. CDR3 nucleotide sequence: TGTGCCAGTGGGGAAAATGAAGCTTTCTTT.

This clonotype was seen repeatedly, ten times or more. The CDR3 loop reads CASTPRGPYNEQFF. The CDR3 DNA is TGTGCCAGCACACCGCGGGGCCCCTACAATGAGCAGTTCTTC. The chain has TRBV28 and TRBJ2-1; D is perhaps TRBD2 (6 bases). The CDR3 loop spans 14 amino acids. The germline gives CDR1 MDHEN, CDR2 SYDVKM. V lost 7 bases and J 2 bases, leaving 12 bases between the germline ends.

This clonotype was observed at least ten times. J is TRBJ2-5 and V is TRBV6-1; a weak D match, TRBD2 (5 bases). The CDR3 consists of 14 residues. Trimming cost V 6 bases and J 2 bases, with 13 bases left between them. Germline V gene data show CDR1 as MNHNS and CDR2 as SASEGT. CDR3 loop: CASSTRTRQETQYF. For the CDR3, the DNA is TGTGCCAGCAGCACTAGGACCAGACAAGAGACCCAGTACTTC.

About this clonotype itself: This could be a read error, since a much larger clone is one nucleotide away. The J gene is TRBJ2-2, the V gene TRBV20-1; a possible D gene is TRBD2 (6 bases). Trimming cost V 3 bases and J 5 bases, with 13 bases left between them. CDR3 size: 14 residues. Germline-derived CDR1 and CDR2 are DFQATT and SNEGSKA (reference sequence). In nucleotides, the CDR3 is TGCAGTGCTAGGGACGGGAGCGATACCGGGGAGCTGTTTTTT. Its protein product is CSARDGSDTGELFF.

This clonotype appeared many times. The CDR3 region is CASRYGTDKYEQYF. The CDR3 DNA reads TGTGCCAGCAGGTATGGGACGGACAAATACGAGCAGTACTTC. The rearrangement uses TRBV2 and TRBJ2-7, with D possibly being TRBD1 or TRBD2 (5 bases each). Germline V gene sequence: CDR1 SNHLY, CDR2 FYNNEI. The ends were cut back, 6 bases at V and 4 bases at J, with 16 bases in the middle. The CDR3 consists of 14 residues.